This T cell receptor beta chain stems from a study of regulatory T cells in long-lasting Graves disease. Study as a whole: Patients met the persistent Graves' disease definition after over 5 years of antithyroid drugs with positive TSH receptor antibodies.

This CDR3 region has 14 residues. The germline V and J ends were trimmed by 3 bases and 0 bases, with 8 bases remaining between them. Germline loops: CDR1 LGHDT, CDR2 YNNKEL (reference sequence). The time point: persistent/refractory GD, antithyroid drugs over 5 years with positive TRAb. Preparation of the TCR library used RNA extracted from PBMCs. Approximately 9-milliliter peripheral blood samples went into EDTA tubes. The TCR beta library used iRepertoire HTBI primers with Arm-PCR amplification of CDR3. TCRdb redid the calling of the multiplex PCR reads with MiXCR, one entry per CDR3 protein. The sample shows about 660,000 distinct CDR3 sequences, 30% of them seen only once.

This receptor was obtained from a female donor with Graves disease. The rearrangement links TRBV3-1 to TRBJ1-1, with unresolved D. The starting material was peripheral blood mononuclear cells (PBMCs), obtained when the disease was refractory, from a patient treated with antithyroid drugs. The CDR3 DNA follows: TGTGCCAGCAGCCAGTTCAGAATGAACACTGAAGCTTTCTTT. Its protein product is CASSQFRMNTEAFF.